The following is a TCR beta chain sequence with its context. The data derive from a study of blood T cell repertoires in COVID-19. For the study at large: Sites in the United States, Italy and Spain provided acute and convalescent COVID-19 samples. PBMCs, B-cell-depleted T cells, or T cells provided the cDNA or gDNA that made up the material.

V lost 2 bases and J 4 bases, leaving 15 bases between the germline ends. The CDR3 has 17 amino acids. Germline assignment: CDR1 KGHSH and CDR2 LQKENI. Under the authors' procedure: Nucleated cell number was recorded as an estimate derived from reference gene primer amplification. Assay used: immunoSEQ multiplex PCR; TCRdb lists only in-frame clones, some missing. V, J and clone size are those of that table, while D and trimming were read from the DNA. The data contain 95,000 to 150,000 clones, 82% of them seen just once; the ten biggest clones take up 4% to 5.5%. The source material was peripheral blood. This sequence originates from a woman in her sixties or seventies with acute or convalescent COVID-19. V and J are TRBV18 and TRBJ1-6; no clear D gene. The DNA of the CDR3 is TGTGCCAGCTCACCATACGCCGACATTGGGTATAATTCACCCCTCCACTTT. It codes for CASSPYADIGYNSPLHF.